What follows are 23 T cell receptor beta chains derived from one specimen sequenced in a study of PD-1 blockade in classical Hodgkin lymphoma (TCRdb year 2020). This specimen's time point label, per the study, means: cycle 4 day 1 (C4D1), after less than seven weeks of nivolumab. Every trial patient had relapsed following autologous stem cell transplantation, and prior brentuximab vedotin exposure was what differed among cohorts A, B and C. The method was the immunoSEQ multiplex PCR assay. TCRdb stores this immuneACCESS table with in-frame sequences only. Part of the clones is absent; in the studies checked, under half of the shortfall reflects unresolved V genes, and no reason is known for the rest. The sample table contains about 30,000 clones; only one count was recorded for over 70% of them. Less than 20% of the sample goes to the ten largest clones. Sample: peripheral blood mononuclear cells (PBMCs), taken before the fourth cycle of nivolumab. Receptors originate from a human donor with classical Hodgkin lymphoma.

V usage is TRBV7-3 and J usage is TRBJ2-2, with a tentative D call TRBD2 (5 bases). Germline V lookup: CDR1 SGHTA, CDR2 FQGTGA. The CDR3 extends over 14 amino acids. Trimming took off 6 bases at V and 4 bases at J, with 12 bases between the two ends. The CDR3 bases are TGTGCCAGCAGGGAGAGCGGAGCCACCGGGGAGCTGTTTTTT. As protein: CASRESGATGELFF.

This clone occurred once. The V gene is TRBV27, the J gene TRBJ2-7; D tentatively fits TRBD1 or TRBD2 (6 bases each). The germline V and J ends were trimmed by 2 bases and 3 bases, with 11 bases remaining between them. This CDR3 is 14 amino acids long. Germline V gene lookup returns CDR1 MNHEY and CDR2 SMNVEV (reference sequence). Here the CDR3 DNA reads TGTGCCAGCAGTTTAGGGGGGCCTGACTACGAGCAGTACTTC. Protein sequence: CASSLGGPDYEQYF.

The rearrangement uses TRBV6-1 and TRBJ1-1, with D uncertain. Germline loops: CDR1 MNHNS, CDR2 SASEGT. V was clipped by 4 bases and J by 0 bases, with 12 bases between them. This CDR3 region has 15 residues. Written as DNA, the CDR3 is TGTGCCAGCAGTGCCCCTTTTCGCCTGAACACTGAAGCTTTCTTT. This sequence encodes CASSAPFRLNTEAFF.

This clone has just one count. The chain recombines TRBV7-2 with TRBJ2-7, with D tentatively TRBD1 or TRBD2 (5 bases each). From germline, CDR1 is SGHTA and CDR2 FQGNSA. CDR3 length: 13 amino acids. Trimming took 8 bases from V and 12 from J, leaving 23 bases between them. The CDR3 nucleotides read TGTGCCAGCGTCGCAACAGGAGGACCCCCGTCGTACTTC. This gives the protein CASVATGGPPSYF. The variable domain in full, completed from reference TRBV7-2 and TRBJ2-7, reads GAGVSQSPSNKVTEKGKDVELRCDPISGHTALYWYRQSLGQGLEFLIYFQGNSAPDKSGLPSDRFSAERTGGSVSTLTIQRTQQEDSAVYLCASVATGGPPSYFGPGTRLTVT.

This chain joins TRBV1 and TRBJ1-2; the table's D call of TRBD1 was not tested on the DNA. TRBV1 is given as a pseudogene. The CDR3 has 18 amino acids. In nucleotides, the CDR3 is TGCACCAGCAGCCAAGAGGTACTCCAAGGACAGGGGGCTGGAGGCTACACCTTC. Translation gives CTSSQEVLQGQGAGGYTF.

The count of this clone is one. The chain uses TRBV6-6 and TRBJ2-7; D uncertain. Germline-derived CDR1 and CDR2 are MNHNY and SVGAGI (reference sequence). The V end was cut by 2 bases, the J end by 1 base, with 9 bases between. The CDR3 is 14 residues long. Here the CDR3 DNA reads TGTGCCAGCAGTTACCGACTGGATTCCTACGAGCAGTACTTC. Translation: CASSYRLDSYEQYF.

This clone was found a few times. CDR3 DNA: TGCAGTGCTAGAGGGGAAGAGACCCAGTACTTC. Translation: CSARGEETQYF. The chain carries TRBV20-1 and TRBJ2-5; D is unresolved. CDR3 size: 11 residues. V shed 1 base and J shed 3 bases, with 3 bases lying between them. The V gene's germline CDR1 is DFQATT and CDR2 SNEGSKA (reference sequence).

The chain uses TRBV4-2 and TRBJ2-7; no clear D. CDR3 length: 13 amino acids. Germline V lookup: CDR1 LGHNA, CDR2 YNFKEQ. Trimming removed 4 bases at V and 2 bases at J, with 9 bases between. The CDR3 sequence: CASSPRYPYEQYF. DNA of the CDR3: TGTGCCAGCAGCCCTCGATACCCCTACGAGCAGTACTTC.

V is TRBV5-5 and J is TRBJ2-7; possibly TRBD1 for D (6 bases). This CDR3 spans 16 amino acids. With 0 bases removed from V and 2 bases from J, the gap between germline ends came to 15 bases. Looked up from germline, CDR1 is SGHKS and CDR2 is YYEKEE (reference sequence). CDR3 DNA: TGTGCCAGCAGCTTGGCCGAGAGGACAGACACCTACGAGCAGTACTTC. Protein sequence: CASSLAERTDTYEQYF.

The chain has TRBV7-6 and TRBJ2-7; a weak D match, TRBD2 (7 bases). The V end lost 5 bases, the J end lost 4 bases, and 15 bases lay between the germline ends. Germline values: CDR1 SGHVS, CDR2 FNYEAQ. This CDR3 comprises 14 residues. This chain's CDR3 is CASSAGGPSYEQYF. The CDR3 nucleotides read TGTGCCAGCAGCGCCGGGGGGCCGAGTTACGAGCAGTACTTC.

The chain joins TRBV14 to TRBJ1-1, with unresolved D. V was cut by 2 bases and J by 0 bases, with 16 bases left in between. This CDR3 has 17 residues. Germline assignment: CDR1 SGHDN and CDR2 FVKESK. DNA for the CDR3: TGTGCCAGCAGCCAACAGACACCGACCGATATGAACACTGAAGCTTTCTTT. Translation gives CASSQQTPTDMNTEAFF. The entire variable domain, with the rest obtained from reference TRBV14 and TRBJ1-1, is as follows: EAGVTQFPSHSVIEKGQTVTLRCDPISGHDNLYWYRRVMGKEIKFLLHFVKESKQDESGMPNNRFLAERTGGTYSTLKVQPAELEDSGVYFCASSQQTPTDMNTEAFFGQGTRLTVV.

The chain couples TRBV2 to TRBJ1-4; 10 positions agree with TRBD1. J gave up 1 base and V 6 bases, and 5 bases lay outside the gene matches. Germline values: CDR1 SNHLY, CDR2 FYNNEI. The CDR3 is made up of 16 amino acids. The CDR3 loop is CASRRTGGQTNEKLFF. As DNA, the CDR3 is TGTGCCAGCAGGAGGACAGGGGGGCAAACTAATGAAAAACTGTTTTTT.

The chain carries TRBV7-3 and TRBJ1-1; D not resolved. The CDR3 loop spans 13 amino acids. Germline V gene sequence: CDR1 SGHTA, CDR2 FQGTGA. Deletions cut 3 bases from V and 5 bases from J, with 10 bases between. For the CDR3, the DNA is TGTGCCAGCAGCTTGGTAGGGAAGACTGAAGCTTTCTTT. Protein: CASSLVGKTEAFF.

This rearrangement joins TRBV19 to TRBJ1-5, with D possibly matching TRBD1 (6 bases). CDR3 size: 15 residues. The V and J ends lost 2 bases and 7 bases respectively, with 15 bases between them. Per the germline V gene, CDR1 is LNHDA and CDR2 is SQIVND (reference sequence). The CDR3 sequence is CASSISPGARQPQHF. Written as DNA, the CDR3 is TGTGCCAGTAGTATATCTCCAGGGGCACGGCAGCCCCAGCATTTT.

This clone was found a few times. The V gene is TRBV7-6, the J gene TRBJ1-2, with D tentatively TRBD1 (6 bases). The CDR3 runs 14 residues. Germline assignment: CDR1 SGHVS and CDR2 FNYEAQ. V lost 0 bases to trimming and J lost 6 bases, with 11 bases between them. CDR3 loop: CASSLAGTPDGYTF. DNA of the CDR3: TGTGCCAGCAGCTTAGCCGGGACACCCGATGGCTACACCTTC.

The chain employs TRBV7-3 and TRBJ1-1; tentative D call: TRBD1 (5 bases). Trimming took off 2 bases at V and 0 bases at J, with 16 bases between the two ends. The length of the CDR3 is 17 residues. The germline V gene encodes CDR1 SGHTA and CDR2 FQGTGA. CDR3 bases: TGTGCCAGCAGCTTATGGGCCCTTGGGGCTATGAACACTGAAGCTTTCTTT. Translating it yields CASSLWALGAMNTEAFF. The complete variable domain, with remaining parts taken from reference TRBV7-3 and TRBJ1-1, reads GAGVSQTPSNKVTEKGKYVELRCDPISGHTALYWYRQSLGQGPEFLIYFQGTGAADDSGLPNDRFFAVRPEGSVSTLKIQRTERGDSAVYLCASSLWALGAMNTEAFFGQGTRLTVV.

V is TRBV4-2 and J is TRBJ2-7; weak D call: TRBD1 (6 bases). V was cut by 5 bases and J by 5 bases, with 19 bases left in between. The CDR3 totals 15 residues. Per the germline V gene, CDR1 is LGHNA and CDR2 is YNFKEQ. Here the CDR3 reads CASSLLSYRVNEQYF. The DNA of the CDR3 is TGTGCCAGCAGCTTGTTATCCTACAGGGTGAACGAGCAGTACTTC.

This chain uses TRBV25-1 with TRBJ2-1; 12 bases are shared with TRBD2. Trimming took 10 bases from V and 9 from J; bases not matched to a gene: 10. The CDR3 runs to 14 residues. Germline CDR1 and CDR2: MGHDK and SYGVNS. The CDR3 sequence: CATQRTSGVVEQFF. DNA for the CDR3: TGTGCCACCCAAAGGACTAGCGGGGTTGTTGAGCAGTTCTTC.

This clone was detected only once. V usage is TRBV10-2 and J usage is TRBJ2-1; 11 nucleotides match TRBD2. Trimming took 3 bases from V and 7 from J; bases not matched to a gene: 5. CDR3 length: 15 amino acids. Germline-derived CDR1 and CDR2 are WSHSY and SAAADI. CDR3 DNA: TGCGCCAGCAGTGAAAGACTAGCGGGGTTTAATGAGCAGTTCTTC. Translation gives CASSERLAGFNEQFF.

The V and J genes are TRBV27 and TRBJ2-5, with unresolved D. Germline V gives CDR1 MNHEY, CDR2 SMNVEV (reference sequence). Trimming cost V 3 bases and J 1 base, with 0 bases left between them. The CDR3 has 11 residues. CDR3 sequence (DNA): TGTGCCAGCAGTTTCCAAGAGACCCAGTACTTC. It specifies CASSFQETQYF.

The V gene is TRBV5-5, the J gene TRBJ2-2; D possibly corresponds to TRBD1 (6 bases). Germline V gene lookup returns CDR1 SGHKS and CDR2 YYEKEE (reference sequence). Trimming took off 6 bases at V and 3 bases at J, with 12 bases between the two ends. The CDR3 consists of 14 residues. For the CDR3, the DNA is TGTGCCAGCACCTACAGGGTACACACCGGGGAGCTGTTTTTT. Translated: CASTYRVHTGELFF.

This chain connects TRBV10-3 to TRBJ2-5; 7 nucleotides line up with TRBD2. CDR3 length: 17 amino acids. J was trimmed by 1 base and V by 0 bases; bases with no gene match: 8. Germline V gene data show CDR1 as ENHRY and CDR2 as SYGVKD. The CDR3 region is CAISESQAGYLQETQYF. CDR3 coding DNA: TGTGCCATCAGTGAGTCCCAAGCGGGGTACCTCCAAGAGACCCAGTACTTC.

The chain links TRBV9 to TRBJ2-1; no reliable D call. The CDR3 is 16 residues long. The V gene lost 0 bases and the J gene lost 0 bases, with 10 bases spanning the gap. Germline-derived CDR1 and CDR2 are SGDLS and YYNGEE. CDR3 sequence (DNA): TGTGCCAGCAGCGTAGGAGCCTTTAGCTCCTACAATGAGCAGTTCTTC. It is translated as CASSVGAFSSYNEQFF.